Listed below are T cell receptor beta chains from one sample, sequenced in a study of human T cells and chemical hapten exposure. TCRdb independently ran MiXCR on the RACE reads; one entry per CDR3 protein. The sample has some 350,000 distinct CDR3 sequences, roughly 6.3% seen once. The specimen was whole blood, collected in connection with sensitization to the hapten diphenylcyclopropenone (DPC). Every receptor here comes from a woman aged 18-35 years with alopecia areata. Some clones in this sample may be carry-over from other donors' samples. Each CDR3 is given with its conserved first and last residue. D genes are given only for firm matches. Only part of the rows carry a size: once, few, many, or a class if the clone is expanded.

.	TRBJ1-1	TRBV7-7	few	CASSPALFRDTEAFF	TGTGCTAGCAGCCCTGCTTTATTCCGAGACACTGAAGCTTTCTTT
TRBD1	TRBJ2-3	TRBV12-5	.	CASGLGETGGHTDTQYF	TGTGCTAGTGGTTTGGGAGAGACAGGGGGACATACAGATACGCAGTATTTT
.	TRBJ1-4	TRBV7-2	.	CASSNIGGLNEKLFF	TGTGCCAGCAGCAATATTGGGGGTCTTAATGAAAAACTGTTTTTT
.	TRBJ2-6	TRBV27	few	CASSPFVWANVLTF	TGTGCCAGCAGTCCCTTCGTCTGGGCCAACGTCCTGACTTTC
.	TRBJ1-6	TRBV6-2/TRBV6-3	.	CASTQGSPLHF	TGTGCCAGCACCCAGGGATCACCCCTCCACTTT
.	TRBJ1-1	TRBV12-3/TRBV12-4	many	CASSEGEVETEAFF	TGTGCCAGCAGTGAGGGCGAGGTGGAGACTGAAGCTTTCTTT
TRBD1	TRBJ2-3	TRBV20-1	many	CSAKRDRWADTQYF	TGCAGTGCTAAACGGGACAGGTGGGCAGATACGCAGTATTTT
.	TRBJ1-6	TRBV20-1	many	CSALRVPRGDNSPLHF	TGCAGTGCCCTACGAGTTCCACGAGGTGATAATTCACCCCTCCACTTT
.	TRBJ2-6	TRBV29-1	many	CSVQGSLGANVLTF	TGCAGCGTACAGGGATCTTTGGGGGCCAACGTCCTGACTTTC
.	TRBJ1-5	TRBV19	few	CASSGGTPRPQHF	TGTGCCAGTAGCGGTGGGACCCCTAGGCCCCAGCATTTT
.	TRBJ1-5	TRBV6-6	many	CASSPNRDQPQHF	TGTGCCAGCAGCCCCAACAGAGACCAGCCCCAGCATTTT
TRBD2	TRBJ2-3	TRBV10-3	.	CAISSGGRTDTQYF	TGTGCCATCAGTAGCGGGGGCCGCACAGATACGCAGTATTTT
TRBD1	TRBJ2-7	TRBV29-1	.	CSVGTGGLSYEQYF	TGCAGCGTTGGAACAGGGGGGCTTTCCTACGAGCAGTACTTC
.	TRBJ2-3	TRBV14	few	CASSEEKTGREKDTQYF	TGTGCCAGCAGCGAAGAAAAGACAGGGAGGGAGAAGGATACGCAGTATTTT
TRBD2	TRBJ2-5	TRBV6-5	many	CASRTPSGGAAYF	TGTGCCAGCAGGACACCTAGCGGGGGGGCCGCGTACTTC
TRBD2	TRBJ2-3	TRBV5-1	few	CASRSGTSGLTDTQYF	TGCGCCAGCAGGTCCGGGACTAGCGGGCTAACAGATACGCAGTATTTT
TRBD2	TRBJ2-5	TRBV3-1	.	CASRRTSGETQYF	TGTGCCAGCAGACGGACTAGCGGTGAGACCCAGTACTTC
TRBD1	TRBJ1-2	TRBV6-5	many	CASTFTGGGYGYTF	TGTGCCAGCACATTCACAGGGGGCGGCTATGGCTACACCTTC
.	TRBJ1-5	TRBV28	few	CASSVRQPQHF	TGTGCCAGCAGTGTCCGTCAGCCCCAGCATTTT
TRBD2	TRBJ2-7	TRBV5-1	few	CASSLGTSGGSYEQYF	TGCGCCAGCAGCTTGGGGACTAGCGGGGGTAGTTACGAGCAGTACTTC
.	TRBJ2-2	TRBV27	many	CASSLSLYTGELFF	TGTGCCAGCAGTTTATCGCTATACACCGGGGAGCTGTTTTTT
.	TRBJ1-5	TRBV5-6	once	CASSPVEGGEPKHF	TGTGCCAGCAGCCCTGTGGAAGGGGGTGAGCCCAAGCATTTT
TRBD1	TRBJ2-7	TRBV9	.	CASSVDYRGEQYF	TGTGCCAGCAGCGTAGATTACAGGGGCGAGCAGTACTTC
.	TRBJ2-3	TRBV7-2	.	CASSLTPPGPDTQYF	TGTGCCAGCAGCCTAACACCCCCGGGCCCAGATACGCAGTATTTT
TRBD1	TRBJ2-5	TRBV12-3/TRBV12-4	.	CASSHRTGVTETQYF	TGTGCCAGCAGTCACAGGACAGGGGTAACAGAGACCCAGTACTTC
.	TRBJ1-3	TRBV5-6	.	CASSLTDSGNTIYF	TGTGCCAGCAGCTTGACAGACTCTGGAAACACCATATATTTT
.	TRBJ1-1	TRBV7-9	few	CASSPGRAAEAFF	TGTGCCAGCAGCCCAGGTCGAGCAGCTGAAGCTTTCTTT
.	TRBJ2-4	TRBV7-2	few	CASSLHGTKNIQYF	TGTGCCAGCAGCTTACACGGGACCAAAAACATTCAGTACTTC
.	TRBJ2-7	TRBV13	.	CASSRPGGGDEQYF	TGTGCCAGCAGCCGGCCGGGAGGGGGCGACGAGCAGTACTTC
.	TRBJ1-6	TRBV6-5	.	CASSYTRYNSPLHF	TGTGCCAGCAGTTACACGCGATATAATTCACCCCTCCACTTT
.	TRBJ2-6	TRBV5-4	few	CASSLLLFSGANVLTF	TGTGCCAGCAGCTTATTATTGTTCTCTGGGGCCAACGTCCTGACTTTC
.	TRBJ1-4	TRBV20-1	many	CSARGNEKLFF	TGCAGTGCTAGGGGAAATGAAAAACTGTTTTTT
.	TRBJ2-2	TRBV24-1	.	CATSPGYTGELFF	TGTGCCACCAGTCCAGGGTACACCGGGGAGCTGTTTTTT
TRBD2	TRBJ2-2	TRBV5-4	many	CASSFRGGANTGELFF	TGTGCCAGCAGCTTCCGCGGGGGGGCCAACACCGGGGAGCTGTTTTTT
.	TRBJ2-7	TRBV13	.	CASSLEGGNREQYF	TGTGCCAGCAGCTTAGAGGGAGGCAACCGGGAGCAGTACTTC
.	TRBJ2-7	TRBV5-6	.	CASSSGPGPLYEQYF	TGTGCCAGCAGCTCGGGCCCGGGACCGCTCTACGAGCAGTACTTC
.	TRBJ1-3	TRBV20-1	.	CSARDLVVGRSGNTIYF	TGCAGTGCTAGAGATTTAGTGGTGGGTCGCTCTGGAAACACCATATATTTT
.	TRBJ1-2	TRBV21-1	.	CASSKVWRGRRFGYTF	TGTGCCAGCAGCAAAGTGTGGAGGGGGCGCCGCTTTGGCTACACCTTC
.	TRBJ2-3	TRBV20-1	many	CSAPGGGADDTQYF	TGCAGTGCCCCAGGTGGCGGGGCGGACGATACGCAGTATTTT
TRBD1	TRBJ1-4	TRBV14	many	CASSLRPPGQGNEKLFF	TGTGCCAGCAGCCTGCGCCCTCCGGGACAGGGTAATGAAAAACTGTTTTTT
TRBD1	TRBJ1-1	TRBV12-3/TRBV12-4	many	CASTQQGSTEAFF	TGTGCCAGCACCCAACAGGGGTCCACTGAAGCTTTCTTT
.	TRBJ2-4	TRBV4-3	.	CASSQGYQGTKNIQYF	TGCGCCAGCAGCCAGGGGTACCAGGGGACCAAAAACATTCAGTACTTC
.	TRBJ2-2	TRBV7-9	.	CASSPWGAVAGELFF	TGTGCCAGCAGCCCGTGGGGGGCAGTTGCCGGGGAGCTGTTTTTT
.	TRBJ2-7	TRBV25-1	few	CASSDSRSYEQYF	TGTGCCAGCAGTGATTCAAGGTCATACGAGCAGTACTTC
TRBD1	TRBJ2-5	TRBV4-2	.	CASSPLGGSSKTQYF	TGTGCCAGCAGTCCCCTAGGGGGCAGTTCGAAGACCCAGTACTTC
TRBD1	TRBJ1-2	TRBV5-1	.	CASSLNAPGQGSYGYTF	TGCGCCAGCAGCTTGAACGCACCGGGACAGGGATCCTATGGCTACACCTTC
.	TRBJ2-2	TRBV5-4	.	CASSLKGDGELFF	TGTGCCAGCAGCTTGAAGGGGGACGGGGAGCTGTTTTTT
.	TRBJ1-2	TRBV2	many	CASSGQPGPLF	TGTGCCAGCAGTGGCCAACCGGGGCCACTTTTC
TRBD1	TRBJ1-4	TRBV6-5	.	CASSFLPGGASGEKLFF	TGTGCCAGCAGTTTCTTACCAGGGGGCGCTTCAGGTGAAAAACTGTTTTTT
.	TRBJ1-1	TRBV12-3/TRBV12-4	.	CASSMVLSGTEAFF	TGTGCCAGCAGTATGGTCTTATCGGGCACTGAAGCTTTCTTT
.	TRBJ2-3	TRBV4-3	many	CASSQKNRGGMDTQYF	TGCGCCAGCAGCCAAAAAAACAGGGGAGGTATGGATACGCAGTATTTT
TRBD1	TRBJ2-7	TRBV10-3	many	CAISELDRGLYEQYF	TGTGCCATCAGTGAGCTGGACAGGGGGCTCTACGAGCAGTACTTC
TRBD2	TRBJ2-1	TRBV29-1	few	CSGALAGSEQFF	TGCAGCGGGGCACTAGCGGGGAGTGAGCAGTTCTTC
.	TRBJ1-4	TRBV10-3	few	CAISESRDRVAEKLFF	TGTGCCATCAGTGAGTCGAGGGATAGGGTTGCTGAAAAACTGTTTTTT
.	TRBJ1-4	TRBV29-1	many	CSAGLRTNEKLFF	TGCAGCGCCGGCCTGAGGACTAATGAAAAACTGTTTTTT
.	TRBJ1-2	TRBV6-5	many	CASSSESGRADYGYTF	TGTGCCAGCAGTTCTGAATCTGGCAGGGCGGACTATGGCTACACCTTC
.	TRBJ2-5	TRBV5-1	many	CASSLGHPETQYF	TGCGCCAGCAGCTTGGGCCATCCAGAGACCCAGTACTTC
.	TRBJ1-1	TRBV12-3/TRBV12-4	many	CATEGRMNTEAFF	TGTGCCACAGAGGGACGGATGAACACTGAAGCTTTCTTT
TRBD2	TRBJ2-3	TRBV6-4	few	CASSVSGGGEDTQYF	TGTGCCAGCAGTGTTAGCGGGGGGGGTGAAGATACGCAGTATTTT